Sequencing of this T cell receptor beta chain was carried out in a study of blood T cell repertoires in COVID-19. This table comes from immunoSEQ multiplex PCR, and its TCRdb copy is limited to in-frame clones, with some not included. The data hold over 110,000 clones, with roughly 84% observed a single time. CDR1 and CDR2 from the germline V gene are SGHRS and YFSETQ. The CDR3 length is 12 residues. V lost 0 bases and J 7 bases, leaving 5 bases between the germline ends. The chain joins TRBV5-1 to TRBJ2-4; D call uncertain. This TCR was recovered from a man between 50 and 59 years old in a cohort exposed to, infected with or recovered from COVID-19 (not recorded which). Sequenced sample: PBMCs or T cells enriched from blood (not recorded which). The CDR3 loop reads CASSLDGNIQYF. The CDR3 nucleotides are TGCGCCAGCAGCTTGGACGGGAACATTCAGTACTTC.